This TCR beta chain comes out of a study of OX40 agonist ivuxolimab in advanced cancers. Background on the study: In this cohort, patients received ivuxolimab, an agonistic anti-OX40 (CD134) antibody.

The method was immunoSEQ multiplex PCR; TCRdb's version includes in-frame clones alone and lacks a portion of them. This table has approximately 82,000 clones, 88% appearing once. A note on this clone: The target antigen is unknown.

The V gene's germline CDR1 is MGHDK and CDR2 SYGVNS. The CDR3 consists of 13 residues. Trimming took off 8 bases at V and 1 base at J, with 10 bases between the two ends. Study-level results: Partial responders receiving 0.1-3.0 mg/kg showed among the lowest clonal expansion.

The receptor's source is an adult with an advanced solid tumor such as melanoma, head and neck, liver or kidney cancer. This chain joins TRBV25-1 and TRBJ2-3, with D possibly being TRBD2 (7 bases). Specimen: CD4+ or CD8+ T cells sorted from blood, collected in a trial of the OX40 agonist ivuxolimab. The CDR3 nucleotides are TGTGCCAGCGCGGGGGCAGGCACAGATACGCAGTATTTT. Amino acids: CASAGAGTDTQYF.